This T cell receptor beta chain was recorded in a study of PD-L1 blockade in urothelial cancer (TCRdb year 2017). Regarding the complete study: Every patient began therapy around 2014 and was given atezolizumab 1,200 mg intravenously every 3 weeks. About 90% of the roughly 29 patients were males with bladder-origin urothelial cancer, and about 65% of the roughly 30 reported a prior smoking history. Patients had an ECOG performance status of 0 or 1 and had received between 0 and 3 prior chemotherapy regimens. Blood samples were analyzed 3 weeks after the start of treatment (second dose) and 6 weeks after the start of treatment. Blood samples gave a median of 141,255 T cells and approximately 80,000 unique TCRs, with a median clonality of roughly 0.08. Somatic, immune and clinical correlates of response to PD-L1 blockade with atezolizumab in urothelial cancer were the focus of an exploratory multi-omic analysis. Pretreatment tumor samples, along with matched peripheral blood serially collected before and after atezolizumab treatment, were subjected to TCR sequencing. Durable clinical benefit was defined as a progression-free survival longer than 6 months, and TCR features were additionally tested against progression-free survival and overall survival. In the same patients who had TCR sequencing, pretreatment tumors also underwent whole exome sequencing and RNA sequencing. Durable clinical benefit was achieved by nine patients and was not achieved by 20 patients. Pretreatment blood TCR-seq was available for nearly 30 patients, at least one posttreatment blood collection was obtained for around 25 patients, and tumor TCR-seq was available for around 25 patients. What the study reported, not specific to this receptor: Small sample size (n ≈ 29) and many exploratory analyses mean the results are intended to be hypothesis-generating. A pretreatment peripheral blood TCR clonality below the median was linked to improved progression-free and overall survival. Among patients with durable benefit, tumor-associated TCR clones showed greater expansion in peripheral blood 3 weeks after treatment started (n ≈ 20, p = 0.022).

The V and J ends are trimmed by 3 bases and 3 bases, leaving 9 bases between them. Taken from the germline V gene, the CDR1 and CDR2 loops are SGHRS and YFSETQ. Reading from cysteine to phenylalanine, the CDR3 counts 14 amino acids. The retained sequence is limited to the CDR3, 42 bases, with the frame set at the first base. The time point label, as the study defines it: pretreatment peripheral blood. A cohort of about 30 patients with locally advanced or metastatic urothelial carcinoma, treated at Memorial Sloan Kettering on a trial protocol, was included. Peripheral blood mononuclear cells were collected pretreatment and during treatment, with between 1 and 8 total time points obtained per patient. The Qiagen DNeasy Blood extraction kit was used to purify genomic DNA from total PBMCs and tumor samples. Collected pretreatment and during treatment, PBMCs were isolated and stored as previously described.

This clone showed up just a few times. Its specific antigen is unknown. Base qualities are not at hand, and no much larger clone is one base apart. To estimate absolute template abundance from read counts, synthetic TCR analog templates were spiked into each PCR. TCRbeta CDR3 regions were amplified from genomic DNA with bias-controlled V and J gene primers using the immunoSEQ assay. Sequencing of rearranged TCRbeta segments was done at approximately 20X coverage. Regarding the original processing steps: Clustering was used to correct sequencing errors, and CDR3s were annotated against IMGT so that V, D and J genes could be assigned. Downstream analyses used only productive TCRbeta rearrangements, leaving out any out-of-frame or stop-codon sequences. Clonality was calculated as one minus the Shannon entropy normalized by the log of the number of unique productive sequences. Fisher's exact test with Benjamini-Hochberg correction, using a cutoff of adjusted p below 0.01, was how clones that differed between time points or between blood and tumor were identified. TCRdb re-hosts the immuneACCESS table, in-frame sequences only. Its copies lack some clones; in the studies checked, an unresolved V gene accounts for under half of them, and the cause for the rest is not known. V, J and clone size are taken as reported in that table, and D and trimming were inferred from the DNA itself. A total of about 52,000 clones appear in this sample, about 75% of them only once. The top ten clonotypes cover about 4.1% of the sample.

The clonotype was recovered from a man between 65 and 85 years old with urothelial cancer. The sequencing here drew on PBMCs, taken around atezolizumab (anti-PD-L1) treatment. This receptor chain uses TRBV5-1 and TRBJ2-2; TRBD2 could be the D gene, as 6 bases match. For the CDR3, the sequence is CASSSGTYTGELFF. The nucleotide sequence reads TGCGCCAGCAGCTCCGGGACTTACACCGGGGAGCTGTTTTTT.